The rows below give T cell receptor beta chains drawn from one sample of a study of blood T cell repertoires in COVID-19. The protocol was immunoSEQ multiplex PCR, while the TCRdb copy is restricted to in-frame clones and leaves out a portion. The table has 470,000 or so clones, roughly 85% seen once. Material for sequencing was PBMCs or T cells enriched from blood (not recorded which). The receptors were sampled from a woman aged 18-29 years with acute COVID-19. CDR3s include the opening cysteine and the closing phenylalanine or tryptophan. Fields, in order: clone size, J gene, D gene, V gene, CDR3 protein, CDR3 DNA. The D gene is left open where the match is weak. Clone size is given for some rows only: seen once, a few or many times, or a class if the clone is expanded.

NA	TRBJ2-2	NA	TRBV10-3	CASRTTSTGELFF	TGTGCCAGCCGGACTACCAGTACCGGGGAGCTGTTTTTT
NA	TRBJ2-7	NA	TRBV28	CASSPSRNPYEQYF	TGTGCCAGCAGTCCCTCGCGGAATCCCTACGAGCAGTACTTC
once	TRBJ1-1	NA	TRBV3-1/TRBV3-2	CASSLTATEAFF	TGTGCCAGCAGCCTTACAGCTACTGAAGCTTTCTTT
once	TRBJ1-5	NA	TRBV4-3	CASSQDLGINQPQHF	TGCGCCAGCAGCCAAGATCTGGGCATTAATCAGCCCCAGCATTTT
NA	TRBJ2-7	TRBD1	TRBV10-3	CAISESRDRSSYEQYF	TGTGCCATCAGTGAGTCCCGGGACAGGTCCTCCTACGAGCAGTACTTC
NA	TRBJ2-5	TRBD1	TRBV3-1/TRBV3-2	CASSQEGRGQETQYF	TGTGCCAGCAGCCAAGAGGGCAGGGGGCAAGAGACCCAGTACTTC
NA	TRBJ1-5	NA	TRBV5-6	CASSLAQGSNQPQHF	TGTGCCAGCAGCTTAGCACAGGGTAGCAATCAGCCCCAGCATTTT
NA	TRBJ1-2	TRBD1	TRBV12-3/TRBV12-4	CASSPTRGRGYTF	TGTGCCAGCAGCCCAACCAGGGGGCGCGGCTACACCTTC
NA	TRBJ2-2	TRBD1	TRBV5-1	CASSTRGSPNTGELFF	TGCGCCAGCAGCACCAGGGGGTCCCCGAACACCGGGGAGCTGTTTTTT
once	TRBJ2-4	NA	TRBV4-3	CASSQDPLAKNIQYF	TGCGCCAGCAGCCAAGATCCTCTAGCCAAAAACATTCAGTACTTC
NA	TRBJ2-7	TRBD1	TRBV25-1	CASSVIGQASYEQYF	TGTGCCAGCAGTGTAATCGGACAGGCAAGCTACGAGCAGTACTTC
NA	TRBJ1-1	NA	TRBV7-8	CASSFRTANTEAFF	TGTGCCAGCAGCTTTAGGACAGCGAACACTGAAGCTTTCTTT
NA	TRBJ1-1	NA	TRBV3-1/TRBV3-2	CASSRQHNTEAFF	TGTGCCAGCAGCCGACAGCATAACACTGAAGCTTTCTTT
NA	TRBJ2-1	NA	TRBV6-2/TRBV6-3	CASSYGLAPYNEQFF	TGTGCCAGCAGTTACGGGCTAGCGCCATACAATGAGCAGTTCTTC
NA	TRBJ1-1	NA	TRBV15	CATSLGEGSFIKNTEAFF	TGTGCCACCAGCTTGGGTGAGGGATCTTTTATAAAGAACACTGAAGCTTTCTTT
once	TRBJ2-3	TRBD1	TRBV6-5	CASSSRQGRDTQYF	TGTGCCAGCAGTAGTAGACAGGGGCGGGATACGCAGTATTTT
few	TRBJ1-6	NA	TRBV3-1/TRBV3-2	CASSQDPGSNSPLHF	TGTGCCAGCAGCCAAGATCCAGGGTCCAATTCACCCCTCCACTTT
NA	TRBJ2-1	TRBD2	TRBV4-3	CASSQDQTSGRLEQFF	TGCGCCAGCAGCCAAGATCAAACTAGCGGGAGGTTGGAGCAGTTCTTC
once	TRBJ1-1	NA	TRBV28	CASSRGRGAFF	TGTGCCAGCAGTCGCGGTCGAGGAGCTTTCTTT
NA	TRBJ1-2	TRBD1	TRBV2	CASSEARTGGLVGYTF	TGTGCCAGCAGTGAAGCTAGGACAGGGGGCCTGGTTGGCTACACCTTC
NA	TRBJ1-1	TRBD1	TRBV28	CASSPSDRDATEAFF	TGTGCCAGCAGTCCATCGGACAGGGATGCCACTGAAGCTTTCTTT
NA	TRBJ1-3	NA	TRBV12-5	CASGLPSPAGSGNTIYF	TGTGCTAGTGGTTTGCCCAGTCCCGCGGGCTCTGGAAACACCATATATTTT
NA	TRBJ2-6	NA	TRBV27	CASSFTSGRPGANVLTF	TGTGCCAGCAGCTTTACGTCAGGGCGCCCTGGGGCCAACGTCCTGACTTTC
NA	TRBJ2-7	TRBD1	TRBV19	CASSMETGTYEQYF	TGTGCCAGTAGTATGGAGACAGGGACCTACGAGCAGTACTTC
NA	TRBJ1-1	NA	TRBV11-2	CASSLLTGRNTEAFF	TGTGCCAGCAGCTTGCTCACAGGGAGGAACACTGAAGCTTTCTTT
NA	TRBJ1-5	NA	TRBV7-8	CASMKRGREWSNQPQHF	TGTGCCAGCATGAAAAGAGGGAGGGAATGGAGTAATCAGCCCCAGCATTTT
NA	TRBJ2-5	TRBD2	TRBV6-2/TRBV6-3	CASSSRLAGGPQEETQYF	TGTGCCAGCAGTTCCCGACTAGCGGGGGGACCCCAGGAAGAGACCCAGTACTTC
NA	TRBJ2-5	TRBD2	TRBV5-1	CASSFGRGGAQETQYF	TGCGCCAGCAGCTTTGGGCGGGGGGGAGCACAAGAGACCCAGTACTTC
NA	TRBJ2-2	NA	TRBV5-1	CASSSDSPGTGELFF	TGCGCCAGCAGCTCAGACTCCCCGGGCACCGGGGAGCTGTTTTTT
NA	TRBJ1-1	NA	TRBV9	CASSAGSYDEAFF	TGTGCCAGCAGCGCGGGTTCTTATGATGAAGCTTTCTTT
once	TRBJ1-2	TRBD1	TRBV14	CASSGRGQGAGGYTF	TGTGCCAGCAGTGGACGAGGACAGGGGGCGGGTGGCTACACCTTC